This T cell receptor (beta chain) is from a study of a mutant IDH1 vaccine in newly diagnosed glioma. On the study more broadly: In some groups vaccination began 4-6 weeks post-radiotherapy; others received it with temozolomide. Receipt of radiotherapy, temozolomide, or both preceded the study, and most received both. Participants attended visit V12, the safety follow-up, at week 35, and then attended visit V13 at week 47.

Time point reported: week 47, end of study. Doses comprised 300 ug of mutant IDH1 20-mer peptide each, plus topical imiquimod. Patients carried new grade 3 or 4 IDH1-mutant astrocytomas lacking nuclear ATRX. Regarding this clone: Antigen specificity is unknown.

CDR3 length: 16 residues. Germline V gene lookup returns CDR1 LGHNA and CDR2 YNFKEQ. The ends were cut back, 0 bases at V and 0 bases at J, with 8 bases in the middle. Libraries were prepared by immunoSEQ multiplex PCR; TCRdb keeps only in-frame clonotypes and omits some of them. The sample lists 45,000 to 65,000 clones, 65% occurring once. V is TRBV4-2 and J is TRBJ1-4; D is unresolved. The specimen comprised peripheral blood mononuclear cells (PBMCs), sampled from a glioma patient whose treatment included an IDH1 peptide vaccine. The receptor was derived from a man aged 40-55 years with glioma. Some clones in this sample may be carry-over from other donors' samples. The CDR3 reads CASSQDGSATNEKLFF. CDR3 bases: TGTGCCAGCAGCCAAGATGGGTCAGCAACTAATGAAAAACTGTTTTTT.